This paragraph reports one TCR beta chain. The data are from a study of T cell changes during pregnancy in multiple sclerosis. Using immunoSEQ multiplex PCR, the repertoire was profiled, and TCRdb retains in-frame clones only, with some absent. The sample has tens of thousands of clones, 70% to 90% seen once. This CDR3 is 16 amino acids long. Germline V gene sequence: CDR1 LGHNA, CDR2 YSLEER. J was trimmed by 2 bases and V by 0 bases; bases with no gene match: 4. This rearrangement joins TRBV4-3 to TRBJ2-1; 7 bases line up with TRBD2. The sequence was obtained from a female donor with multiple sclerosis, enrolled in a pregnancy study. The source was peripheral blood, collected in the first trimester of pregnancy. CDR3: CASSQDGAGAYNEQFF. CDR3 coding DNA: TGCGCCAGCAGCCAAGATGGGGCGGGAGCCTACAATGAGCAGTTCTTC.